Listed here is a single T cell receptor (beta chain). The data originate from a study of blood T cells in healthy people across ages. This CDR3 has 16 residues. J lost 0 bases, V lost 0 bases, and 4 bases had no gene match. The germline CDR1 and CDR2 sequences are SGHRS and YFSETQ. The draw of peripheral blood yielded ten milliliters from each donor. There were at least 6 micrograms of total RNA extracted from every sample. Primed by a sample-barcoded 5' primer and a J-beta primer mix, a second PCR proceeded for 7 to 11 cycles. TCRdb reanalysed the 5' RACE reads using MiXCR and keeps one entry per CDR3 protein. The repertoire has 800,000 to 1,300,000 distinct CDR3 sequences, approximately 25% of them found once; the top ten carry less than 0.85%. These data were also filed under a second study, of T cells of mothers and their children. As that study records: Versus unrelated pairs, overlap was slightly higher in related mother-child pairs, without reaching significance. Sequencing revealed no T cell clones that were persistent and microchimeric.

V is TRBV5-1 and J is TRBJ2-7, with 9 bases identical to TRBD2. The sequence was obtained from a girl aged 2 to 9 in good health. The sample taken for sequencing was blood. In DNA form, the CDR3 reads TGCGCCAGCAGCTTGGAGACTAGCGGTCACTCCTACGAGCAGTACTTC. Translated, it gives CASSLETSGHSYEQYF.